The T cell receptor beta chain described here comes from a study of cytomegalovirus exposure and HLA in healthy donors. Study-level points and caveats: Researchers reported in a later analysis that common viral pathogens appeared linked to several top clusters. It was reported that the classifier diagnosed cytomegalovirus status with high specificity and sensitivity in both the original and validation cohorts.

Comment on this clone: Its antigen is as yet unknown.

From germline, CDR1 is SGHDT and CDR2 YYEEEE. CDR3 length: 14 residues. Trimming cost V 4 bases and J 2 bases, with 7 bases left between them. With 60 Vbeta and 13 Jbeta primers, the PCR was carried out. The data were produced by immunoSEQ multiplex PCR, yet TCRdb's version contains in-frame clones alone and is incomplete. The sample consists of over 150,000 clones, roughly 81% of them appearing once. The sample consisted of PBMCs. The source is a woman in her forties or fifties in good health and CMV-seronegative. This sequence joins TRBV5-6 and TRBJ2-6; D is perhaps TRBD1 (5 bases). The CDR3: CASSGRAGANVLTF. CDR3 DNA: TGTGCCAGCAGCGGCAGGGCTGGGGCCAACGTCCTGACTTTC.